The rows below give T cell receptor beta chains drawn from one sample of a study of cytomegalovirus exposure and HLA in healthy donors. Assay used: immunoSEQ multiplex PCR; TCRdb lists only in-frame clones, some missing. The sample includes 150,000 to 250,000 clones, roughly 84% of them seen just once. The sample was PBMCs. The receptors originated from a woman in her thirties in good health and CMV-seropositive. The CDR3 runs from the conserved cysteine through the conserved F or W. The D gene is left open where the match is weak. For some rows the clone size is stated as once, few or many, or as a class when expanded; others skip it.

TRBJ1-2,.,.,TRBV15,TGTGCCACCAGCAGCAACCCCGGGGGGTTCAGGGCGAATGGCTACACCTTC,CATSSNPGGFRANGYTF
TRBJ2-5,TRBD1,.,TRBV18,TGTGCCAGCTCACCGCCCCCGGGACAGGAGACCCAGTACTTC,CASSPPPGQETQYF
TRBJ2-1,.,few,TRBV4-1,TGCGCCAGCAGCCAACCAGGTCTCTACAATGAGCAGTTCTTC,CASSQPGLYNEQFF
TRBJ1-3,.,few,TRBV14,TGTGCCAGCAGCCAAGATAGGGGGACACCTGGAAACACCATATATTTT,CASSQDRGTPGNTIYF
TRBJ2-7,TRBD2,.,TRBV9,TGTGCCAGCAGCGTTAGCTGGGGGGGGGAGCAGTACTTC,CASSVSWGGEQYF
TRBJ2-1,TRBD2,.,TRBV5-6,TGTGCCAGCAGACGACTAGCGGGAGCGGTCAATGAGCAGTTCTTC,CASRRLAGAVNEQFF
TRBJ2-7,.,.,TRBV29-1,TGCAGCGTTGCGCGCGGGGCCTTATACGAGCAGTACTTC,CSVARGALYEQYF
TRBJ2-7,.,.,TRBV6-1,TGTGCCAGCAGTGATTTGGGACACCTCTACGAGCAGTACTTC,CASSDLGHLYEQYF
TRBJ1-5,TRBD1,.,TRBV6-1,TGTGCCAGCAGTGAGGCACTTACAGGGGTTCAGCCCCAGCATTTT,CASSEALTGVQPQHF
TRBJ2-2,.,.,TRBV9,TGTGCCAGCAGCGGGTCGACAGGGAACACCGGGGAGCTGTTTTTT,CASSGSTGNTGELFF
TRBJ2-1,TRBD1,.,TRBV27,TGTGCCAGCAGGCCCCTAGGGACAGGGGAGTGGAATGAGCAGTTCTTC,CASRPLGTGEWNEQFF
TRBJ2-7,TRBD2,.,TRBV18,TGTGCCAGCTCACCGAGTCCGGGAGGGTACTACGAGCAGTACTTC,CASSPSPGGYYEQYF
TRBJ2-5,TRBD2,.,TRBV25-1,TGTGCCAGCAGTGAATCTCTAGCGGGTACAGGGACCCAGTACTTC,CASSESLAGTGTQYF
TRBJ2-2,.,once,TRBV4-1,TGCGCCAGCAGCCCTCCCCCCCGGAACAGCCAAGACACCGGGGAGCTGTTTTTT,CASSPPPRNSQDTGELFF
TRBJ1-2,.,.,TRBV6-5,TGTGCCAGCAGTTACTCCATCGGGAACTATGGCTACACCTTC,CASSYSIGNYGYTF
TRBJ1-2,.,few,TRBV5-1,TGCGCCAGCAGCGAGGGAAAGGACAGAATTAACTATGGCTACACCTTC,CASSEGKDRINYGYTF
TRBJ1-3,TRBD1,.,TRBV10-3,TGTGCCACAGGTTTAGGGACAGCCTCGGACACCATATATTTT,CATGLGTASDTIYF
TRBJ2-1,.,.,TRBV6-5,TGTGCCAGCACTCTCACATCGGCTAGGCGTGGAGAGCAGTTCTTC,CASTLTSARRGEQFF
TRBJ1-5,TRBD1,.,TRBV2,TGTGCCAGCAGCTTCTCAGGGGGCAAAGATCAGCCCCAGCATTTT,CASSFSGGKDQPQHF
TRBJ2-1,.,.,TRBV6-5,TGTGCCAGCAGTGCTACTGAGCAGTTCTTC,CASSATEQFF
TRBJ1-5,.,few,TRBV30,TGTGCCTGGAGTGTAGACAGGAGCGAGTTGCCCCAGCATTTT,CAWSVDRSELPQHF
TRBJ2-2,TRBD1,.,TRBV28,TGTGCCAGCAGCCGGGACAGACTGACCGGGGAGCTGTTTTTT,CASSRDRLTGELFF
TRBJ2-3,.,once,TRBV6-1,TGTGCCAGCAGCGTGGGAGGTGGCGCAGATACGCAGTATTTT,CASSVGGGADTQYF
TRBJ2-3,.,.,TRBV5-1,TGCGCCAGCAGCTTGGGTTTATCGGGAGATACGCAGTATTTT,CASSLGLSGDTQYF
TRBJ2-2,.,.,TRBV30,TGTGCCTGGAGCTACAGTACCGGGGAGCTGTTTTTT,CAWSYSTGELFF
TRBJ2-1,.,.,TRBV11-2,TGTGCCAGCAGCTCACTCCGGGACACTGAGCAGTTCTTC,CASSSLRDTEQFF
TRBJ2-1,.,.,TRBV5-1,TGCGCCAGCAGCTTGGACAGGGCGGACAATGAGCAGTTCTTC,CASSLDRADNEQFF
TRBJ1-1,TRBD1,.,TRBV19,TGTGCCAGTAGAGCTTTGACAGGGACCAATCCTTTGAACACTGAAGCTTTCTTT,CASRALTGTNPLNTEAFF
TRBJ1-2,.,.,TRBV5-1,TGCGCCAGCAGCTTGGACGGGTTGAGGAGTTACTTC,CASSLDGLRSYF
TRBJ2-1,TRBD2,.,TRBV29-1,TGCAGCGTTGACCAACTAGCGGGAGCGTTTAACAATGAGCAGTTCTTC,CSVDQLAGAFNNEQFF
TRBJ2-3,TRBD1,.,TRBV10-3,TGTGCCATCAGTCGACCCCTGGACAGGGGGAGCACAGATACGCAGTATTTT,CAISRPLDRGSTDTQYF
TRBJ1-5,.,.,TRBV6-1,TGTGCCAGCAGTGTGTCGACAGAAGGACCCCGCAATCAGCCCCAGCATTTT,CASSVSTEGPRNQPQHF
TRBJ1-1,.,.,TRBV6-5,TGTGCCAGCAGTTACAGGGGTGAAGCTTTCTTT,CASSYRGEAFF
TRBJ2-3,TRBD2,.,TRBV7-9,TGTGCCAGCAACTTAGGACTAGCAGGGGATACGCAGTATTTT,CASNLGLAGDTQYF
TRBJ1-3,TRBD1,.,TRBV6-5,TGTGCCAGCAGTAAAGGGGGCACTGGAAACACCATATATTTT,CASSKGGTGNTIYF
TRBJ1-2,.,.,TRBV4-2,TGTGCCAGCAGCAAAAACCGGGGGGGGCTGGATGGCTACACCTTC,CASSKNRGGLDGYTF
TRBJ1-3,.,.,TRBV11-3,TGTGCCAGCAGCTTAGATGGGGCAGGGTATCGTAACACCATATATTTT,CASSLDGAGYRNTIYF
TRBJ2-2,.,.,TRBV13,TGTGCCAGCAGCTTGGCTGTAACCGGGGAGCTGTTTTTT,CASSLAVTGELFF
TRBJ1-2,.,.,TRBV6-6,TGTGCCAGCAGGATAACAGACAATAATGGCTACACCTTC,CASRITDNNGYTF
TRBJ1-5,TRBD1,.,TRBV29-1,TGCAGCGTGTATACAGGGGGCAATCAGCCCCAGCATTTT,CSVYTGGNQPQHF
TRBJ2-7,.,.,TRBV6-5,TGTGCCAGCAGTTCCCGGACAGTCTACGAGCAGTACTTC,CASSSRTVYEQYF
TRBJ1-1,.,.,TRBV27,TGTGCCAGCAGTTTAGGGACACTCGGCACTGAAGCTTTCTTT,CASSLGTLGTEAFF
TRBJ1-1,.,.,TRBV30,TGTGCCTGGAGTGTATCGGGATCGTGGACTGAAGCTTTCTTT,CAWSVSGSWTEAFF
TRBJ1-4,.,.,TRBV27,TGTGCCAGCAGTTCCCAGTTTGTCGAAAAACTGTTTTTT,CASSSQFVEKLFF
TRBJ2-2,.,.,TRBV14,TGTGCCAGCAGCCAAGGGCGGGGAGCCGGGGAGCTGTTTTTT,CASSQGRGAGELFF
TRBJ1-3,.,.,TRBV2,TGTGCCAGCAATACGGGGATTGACACCATATATTTT,CASNTGIDTIYF
TRBJ2-3,TRBD2,.,TRBV15,TGTGCCACCAGCAAGGGACTAGCTCACACAGATACGCAGTATTTT,CATSKGLAHTDTQYF
TRBJ1-2,.,.,TRBV9,TGTGCCAGCAGCCCCCAGGGGACGATCGGCTACACCTTC,CASSPQGTIGYTF
TRBJ2-1,TRBD1,.,TRBV27,TGTGCCAGCAGTTTACAGGGGGTTGCCAATGAGCAGTTCTTC,CASSLQGVANEQFF
TRBJ2-1,TRBD2,few,TRBV11-2,TGTGCCAGCAGCTTGAAGCGGGGGGGGTACAATGAGCAGTTCTTC,CASSLKRGGYNEQFF
TRBJ2-3,TRBD2,.,TRBV19,TGTGCCAGTAGTATGTCGCACCCTAGCGGGAGTGTCACAGATACGCAGTATTTT,CASSMSHPSGSVTDTQYF
TRBJ2-3,.,.,TRBV2,TGTGCCAGCAGCACAGGGAATTCGGAAGATACGCAGTATTTT,CASSTGNSEDTQYF
TRBJ2-1,.,.,TRBV28,TGTGCCAGCAGTCTTTTCAATGAGCAGTTCTTC,CASSLFNEQFF
TRBJ1-2,.,.,TRBV28,TGTGCCAGCAGTTTATCTGTCAACTATGGCTACACCTTC,CASSLSVNYGYTF
TRBJ2-7,.,few,TRBV2,TGTGCCAGCGGGTGGGGCCTCAAGCCCTACGAGCAGTACTTC,CASGWGLKPYEQYF
TRBJ2-2,TRBD2,.,TRBV5-6,TGTGCCAGCAGCTTTAGACTAGCGGGAGTAACTGGGGAGCTGTTTTTT,CASSFRLAGVTGELFF
TRBJ2-6,.,.,TRBV27,TGTGCCAGCAGTTTTATGAGTGGGGCCAACGTCCTGACTTTC,CASSFMSGANVLTF
TRBJ1-2,.,.,TRBV7-6,TGTGCCAGCAGCCCCAGACGGGGGACGGAAGGAGGATGGGGCTACACCTTC,CASSPRRGTEGGWGYTF
TRBJ2-1,TRBD1,.,TRBV6-1,TGTGCCAGCAGCCGGGACAGGGGGCGCGATGAGCAGTTCTTC,CASSRDRGRDEQFF
TRBJ2-1,TRBD1,.,TRBV19,TGTGCCAGTAGTGCTACCGGGACAGAGAACAATGAGCAGTTCTTC,CASSATGTENNEQFF